These 7 T cell receptor beta chains originate from one sample sequenced in a study of T cells in localized non-small cell lung cancer. Sequenced by immunoSEQ multiplex PCR; TCRdb stores in-frame clones only, minus some. The data show 35,000 to 40,000 clones, with 88% seen just once and less than 3% held by the top ten. This specimen was peripheral blood, taken before any cancer treatment. The source of these receptors is a woman aged 40-69 years with stage I lung adenocarcinoma.

This chain joins TRBV7-3 and TRBJ2-2; TRBD2 matches at 10 bases. Trimming removed 5 bases from V and 1 base from J; junction bases left unmatched: 13. Germline V gene data show CDR1 as SGHTA and CDR2 as FQGTGA. The CDR3 loop spans 19 amino acids. The CDR3 protein is CASSPSGLAGAWNTGELFF. The CDR3 DNA follows: TGTGCCAGCAGCCCCAGTGGGCTAGCGGGAGCCTGGAACACCGGGGAGCTGTTTTTT.

The chain uses TRBV4-2 and TRBJ2-3, with TRBD2 matching over 7 bases. The V gene end was trimmed by 5 bases and the J gene end by 5 bases; junction bases not matched to a gene: 7. This CDR3 region has 14 residues. CDR1 LGHNA and CDR2 YNFKEQ come from the germline V gene. The CDR3 is CASSASGTGDTQYF. CDR3 DNA sequence: TGTGCCAGCAGCGCTAGCGGCACGGGAGATACGCAGTATTTT.

The V call is TRBV18, the J call TRBJ1-5; the D is unclear. Trimming removed 2 bases at V and 2 bases at J, with 7 bases between. Germline V CDR1 and CDR2: KGHSH, LQKENI. The CDR3 runs to 14 residues. CDR3 DNA sequence: TGTGCCAGCTCACCAAACGGTGGCAATCAGCCCCAGCATTTT. Amino acid sequence: CASSPNGGNQPQHF. The full variable domain, its missing parts supplied by reference TRBV18 and TRBJ1-5, is NAGVMQNPRHLVRRRGQEARLRCSPMKGHSHVYWYRQLPEEGLKFMVYLQKENIIDESGMPKERFSAEFPKEGPSILRIQQVVRGDSAAYFCASSPNGGNQPQHFGDGTRLSIL.

This sequence joins TRBV27 and TRBJ1-2; D unresolved. CDR1 is MNHEY, CDR2 SMNVEV, per germline (reference sequence). V was pared by 5 bases and J by 4 bases, with 5 bases between. This CDR3 region has 11 residues. CDR3 sequence: CASSDFYGYTF. The CDR3 nucleotides are TGTGCCAGCAGTGACTTCTATGGCTACACCTTC.

The chain recombines TRBV5-1 with TRBJ2-1; the match to TRBD2 covers 12 bases. The V and J ends lost 0 bases and 10 bases, in that order; junction bases with no gene match: 2. Germline V gene data show CDR1 as SGHRS and CDR2 as YFSETQ. This CDR3 is 14 amino acids long. The DNA for the CDR3 is TGCGCCAGCAGCTTGGGGACTAGCGGGAACGAGCAGTTCTTC. Residues: CASSLGTSGNEQFF.

This clone was counted once. V gene TRBV28 combines with J gene TRBJ1-1, with a tentative D call TRBD1 (5 bases). Germline loops: CDR1 MDHEN, CDR2 SYDVKM. V was pared by 6 bases and J by 1 base, with 18 bases between. This CDR3 has 16 amino acids. CDR3 residues: CASRRFVGGGNTEAFF. CDR3 DNA: TGTGCCAGCAGACGCTTTGTGGGCGGGGGGAACACTGAAGCTTTCTTT.

Written as DNA, the CDR3 is TGTGCCAGCAGTGAAATTCTTGGGACTAGCCGATCCTACGAGCAGTACTTC. Translated, it gives CASSEILGTSRSYEQYF. This chain joins TRBV2 and TRBJ2-7, with 9 bases fitting TRBD2. The J segment lost 1 base and the V segment lost 2 bases, leaving 9 bases of the junction unmatched. Germline-derived CDR1 and CDR2 are SNHLY and FYNNEI. The CDR3 has 17 amino acids.